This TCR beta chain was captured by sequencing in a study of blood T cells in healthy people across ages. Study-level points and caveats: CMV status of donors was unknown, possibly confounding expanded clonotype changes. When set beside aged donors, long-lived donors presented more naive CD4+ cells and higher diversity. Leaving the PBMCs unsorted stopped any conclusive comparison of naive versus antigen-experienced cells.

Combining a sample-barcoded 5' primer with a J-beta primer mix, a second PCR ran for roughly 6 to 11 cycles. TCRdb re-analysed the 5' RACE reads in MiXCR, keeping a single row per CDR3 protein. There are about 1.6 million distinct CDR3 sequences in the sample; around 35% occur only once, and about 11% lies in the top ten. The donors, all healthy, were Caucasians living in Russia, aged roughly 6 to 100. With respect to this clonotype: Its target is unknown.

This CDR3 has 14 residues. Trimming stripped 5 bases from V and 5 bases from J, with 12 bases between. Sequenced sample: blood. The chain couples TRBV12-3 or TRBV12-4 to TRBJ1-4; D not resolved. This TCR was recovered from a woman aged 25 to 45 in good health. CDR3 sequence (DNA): TGTGCCAGCAGTGAAAATGGGATCAATGAAAAACTGTTTTTT. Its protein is CASSENGINEKLFF.